This is a list of T cell receptor beta chains from one sample in a study of blood T cell repertoires in COVID-19. Method: immunoSEQ multiplex PCR; TCRdb's copy keeps in-frame clones and lacks some. The table includes 60,000 to 90,000 clones, about nine tenths detected once. The sequenced material came from peripheral blood. Source of these receptors: a woman older than 75 with acute or convalescent COVID-19. Each CDR3 is given with its conserved first and last residue. Fields, in order: clone size, V gene, D gene, J gene, CDR3 protein, CDR3 DNA. A D gene is named only where the DNA matches it firmly. Clone sizes are given selectively: once, few, many, or a class where the clone is expanded.

-,TRBV7-8,-,TRBJ1-1,CASSLGQGTEAFF,TGTGCCAGCAGCTTAGGCCAGGGTACTGAAGCTTTCTTT
-,TRBV7-9,TRBD1,TRBJ1-1,CASSSSTGSEAFF,TGTGCCAGCAGCTCATCGACAGGGTCTGAAGCTTTCTTT
-,TRBV6-4,-,TRBJ2-5,CASSDTRQAGKETQYF,TGTGCCAGCAGTGACACGCGACAGGCGGGTAAGGAGACCCAGTACTTC
once,TRBV7-6,TRBD1,TRBJ2-3,CASSQTGVLTDTQYF,TGTGCCAGCAGCCAGACAGGGGTCCTCACAGATACGCAGTATTTT
-,TRBV7-7,-,TRBJ2-5,CASSQDRQETQYF,TGTGCTAGCAGCCAAGACAGGCAAGAGACCCAGTACTTC
-,TRBV18,TRBD1,TRBJ2-4,CASSPDRVALYF,TGTGCCAGCTCACCAGACAGGGTAGCGCTGTACTTC
-,TRBV9,TRBD2,TRBJ2-4,CASSVGPGGLAGAVVIQYF,TGTGCCAGCAGCGTAGGTCCAGGGGGTTTAGCGGGAGCGGTGGTCATTCAGTACTTC
-,TRBV5-5,-,TRBJ2-3,CASSLGSGADTQYF,TGTGCCAGCAGCTTGGGATCAGGGGCAGATACGCAGTATTTT
-,TRBV4-3,-,TRBJ1-4,CASSRQVFEKLFF,TGCGCCAGCAGCCGCCAGGTATTTGAAAAACTGTTTTTT
-,TRBV12-3/TRBV12-4,-,TRBJ2-2,CASSRSIGELFF,TGTGCCAGCAGCCGATCTATCGGGGAGCTGTTTTTT
once,TRBV19,TRBD1,TRBJ1-4,CASSARTGANEKLFF,TGTGCCAGTAGTGCCCGGACAGGCGCTAATGAAAAACTGTTTTTT
-,TRBV5-1,TRBD2,TRBJ2-1,CASSYSLAVINEQFF,TGCGCCAGCAGCTATAGCCTAGCGGTAATCAATGAGCAGTTCTTC
-,TRBV4-1,TRBD2,TRBJ2-4,CASSQGLAGGEAKNIQYF,TGCGCCAGCAGCCAAGGACTAGCGGGGGGGGAAGCCAAAAACATTCAGTACTTC
-,TRBV5-6,-,TRBJ1-4,CASSVPGRGGNEKLFF,TGTGCCAGCAGCGTACCGGGACGAGGGGGTAATGAAAAACTGTTTTTT
-,TRBV19,TRBD1,TRBJ2-4,CASRAGTGDKNIQYF,TGTGCCAGTAGGGCCGGGACAGGGGACAAAAACATTCAGTACTTC
-,TRBV7-2,-,TRBJ2-5,CASSFRGADQETQYF,TGTGCCAGCAGCTTCCGGGGGGCGGACCAAGAGACCCAGTACTTC
-,TRBV9,-,TRBJ2-7,CASSGFGGPPPSYEQYF,TGTGCCAGCAGCGGGTTCGGGGGTCCTCCCCCCTCCTACGAGCAGTACTTC
medium-sized,TRBV4-2,TRBD1,TRBJ2-7,CASSQATDRDRGEQYF,TGTGCCAGCAGCCAGGCCACCGATCGGGACAGGGGCGAGCAGTACTTC
few,TRBV5-4,TRBD2,TRBJ2-3,CASSLEKRGGKDTQYF,TGTGCCAGCAGCTTGGAAAAGCGGGGGGGGAAAGATACGCAGTATTTT
-,TRBV24-1,-,TRBJ2-7,CATSENAYEQYF,TGTGCCACCAGCGAAAACGCGTACGAGCAGTACTTC
-,TRBV19,TRBD1,TRBJ1-5,CASSTQGARMEPQHF,TGTGCCAGTAGTACCCAGGGGGCGCGGATGGAGCCCCAGCATTTT
-,TRBV4-1,-,TRBJ2-2,CASSQIEDGAGELFF,TGCGCCAGCAGCCAGATTGAAGACGGAGCTGGGGAGCTGTTTTTT
-,TRBV6-6,-,TRBJ1-3,CASSSPTRGNGNTIYF,TGTGCCAGCAGCTCGCCCACCAGGGGCAATGGAAACACCATATATTTT